Below are 5 T cell receptor beta chains sequenced from a single sample in a study of T cells in Graves' hyperthyroidism and ophthalmopathy. Amplification targeted TCR beta CDR3 regions from RNA transcripts. HTBI primers were used for first-round RT-PCR of the TCR CDR3. Using its own MiXCR run on the multiplex PCR reads, TCRdb lists one record per CDR3 protein. This table holds hundreds of thousands of distinct CDR3 sequences, more than 20% found once. Sequencing was performed on blood. The origin of the receptors is a man aged 30-40 years with Graves' ophthalmopathy.

This clonotype was seen repeatedly, ten times or more. The V gene is TRBV6-1, the J gene TRBJ1-6, with D uncertain. The CDR3 is 14 residues long. Trimming pared 2 bases from V and 3 bases from J, leaving 5 bases between. Germline V gene data show CDR1 as MNHNS and CDR2 as SASEGT. CDR3 region: CASSERGYNSPLHF. CDR3 nucleotide sequence: TGTGCCAGCAGTGAACGGGGCTATAATTCACCCCTCCACTTT.

This clonotype was seen at least ten times. V usage is TRBV7-2 and J usage is TRBJ2-7; D is undetermined. CDR3 size: 11 residues. The germline V and J ends were trimmed by 6 bases and 3 bases, with 6 bases remaining between them. Germline CDR1 reads SGHTA; CDR2 reads FQGNSA. The CDR3 bases are TGTGCCAGCAGAGCACACTACGAGCAGTACTTC. Amino acids: CASRAHYEQYF.

In the case of this clonotype: A read error may explain this, as a much larger clone is one base away. This rearrangement joins TRBV28 to TRBJ1-1, with D maybe TRBD1 (6 bases). Germline V gene data show CDR1 as MDHEN and CDR2 as SYDVKM. The CDR3 is 13 residues long. The CDR3 region has the DNA TGTGCCAGCAATTTAAGAGGGGGCACTGAAGCTTTCTTT. The encoded protein is CASNLRGGTEAFF.

The chain combines TRBV27 with TRBJ2-7; 10 bases map to TRBD1. This CDR3 region has 17 residues. V trimming: 4 bases; J trimming: 2 bases; junction bases outside the gene matches: 11. The germline V gene has CDR1 MNHEY and CDR2 SMNVEV (reference sequence). DNA of the CDR3: TGTGCCAGCAGTTACTTGGAACCGGGACAGGGGCCCTACGAGCAGTACTTC. Translated, it gives CASSYLEPGQGPYEQYF.

There are many counts of this clonotype. The V call is TRBV7-2, the J call TRBJ2-7, with D unclear. Germline CDR1 reads SGHTA; CDR2 reads FQGNSA. V was clipped by 1 base and J by 3 bases, with 10 bases between them. The CDR3 sequence is 14 residues long. The chain's CDR3 is CASSLGPGHYEQYF. Here the CDR3 DNA reads TGTGCCAGCAGCTTAGGTCCAGGCCACTACGAGCAGTACTTC.